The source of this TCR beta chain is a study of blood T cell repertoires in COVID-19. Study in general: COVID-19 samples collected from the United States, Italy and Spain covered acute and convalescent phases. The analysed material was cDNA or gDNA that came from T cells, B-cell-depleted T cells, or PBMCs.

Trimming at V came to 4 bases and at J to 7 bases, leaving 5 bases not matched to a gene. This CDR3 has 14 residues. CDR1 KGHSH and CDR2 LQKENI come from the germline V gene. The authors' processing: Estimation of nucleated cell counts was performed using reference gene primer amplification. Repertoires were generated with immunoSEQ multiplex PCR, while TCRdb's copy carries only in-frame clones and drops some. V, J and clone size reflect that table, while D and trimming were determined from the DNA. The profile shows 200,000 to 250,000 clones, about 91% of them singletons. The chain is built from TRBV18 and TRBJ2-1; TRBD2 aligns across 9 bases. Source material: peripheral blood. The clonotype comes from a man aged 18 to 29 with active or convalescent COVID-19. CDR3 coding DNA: TGTGCCAGCTCACTGGGACTAGCCGGGAATGAGCAGTTCTTC. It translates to CASSLGLAGNEQFF.